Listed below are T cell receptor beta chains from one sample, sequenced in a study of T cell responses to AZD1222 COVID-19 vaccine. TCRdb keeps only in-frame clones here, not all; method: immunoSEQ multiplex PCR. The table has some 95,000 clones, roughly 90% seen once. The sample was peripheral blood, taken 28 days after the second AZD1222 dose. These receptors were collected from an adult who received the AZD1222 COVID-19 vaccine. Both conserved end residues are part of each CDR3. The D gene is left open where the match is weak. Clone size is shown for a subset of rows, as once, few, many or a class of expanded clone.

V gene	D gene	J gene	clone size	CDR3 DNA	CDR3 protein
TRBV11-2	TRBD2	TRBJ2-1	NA	TGTGCCAGCAGCTTCTCAGGGAGGGAGAACAGTGAGCAGTTCTTC	CASSFSGRENSEQFF
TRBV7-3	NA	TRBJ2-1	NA	TGTGCCAGCAGCTTAACGTGGGCGGCTAGCGAGCAGTTCTTC	CASSLTWAASEQFF
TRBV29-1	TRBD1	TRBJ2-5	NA	TGCAGCGTAGACGGGACAGGGGGCGCGGGGGAGACCCAGTACTTC	CSVDGTGGAGETQYF
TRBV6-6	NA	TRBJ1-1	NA	TGTGCCAGCAGTTACTCGGCCTTCCCAGGTGAAGCTTTCTTT	CASSYSAFPGEAFF
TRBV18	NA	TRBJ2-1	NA	TGTGCCAGCCGCTCCATCGGGACACTGACCTACAATGAGCAGTTCTTC	CASRSIGTLTYNEQFF
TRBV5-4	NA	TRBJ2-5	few	TGTGCCAGCAGCTTGCCTGGGGCAGGGGCTATGACCCAGTACTTC	CASSLPGAGAMTQYF
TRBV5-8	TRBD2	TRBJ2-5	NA	TGTGCCAGCAGCTTGGGGGTAGCGGGGGATTCCCAAGAGACCCAGTACTTC	CASSLGVAGDSQETQYF
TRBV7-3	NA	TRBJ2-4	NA	TGTGCCAACCAAAAGGACCGTCACGGGGACATTCAGTACTTC	CANQKDRHGDIQYF
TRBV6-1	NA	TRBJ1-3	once	TGTGCCAGCTGCGGGGTCCGGTACTCTGGAAACACCATATATTTT	CASCGVRYSGNTIYF
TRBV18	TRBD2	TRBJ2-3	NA	TGTGCCAGCACACCATATGGACCCACGGGAGGATCCACGGATACGCAGTATTTT	CASTPYGPTGGSTDTQYF
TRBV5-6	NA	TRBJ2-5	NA	TGTGCCAGCAGCTTCTCGGGCATCGGGGAGACCCAGTACTTC	CASSFSGIGETQYF
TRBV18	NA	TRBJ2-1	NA	TGTGCCAGCTCACTTTCCTCCGAGACAGGCGTGAAGCAGTTCTTC	CASSLSSETGVKQFF
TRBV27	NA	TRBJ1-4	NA	TGTGCCAGCAGTCCCCCGTCCCCCCGCCTGTTTTTT	CASSPPSPRLFF
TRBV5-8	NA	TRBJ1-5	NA	TGTGCCAGCAGCAGCCCCGGGGGCAATCAGCCCCAGCATTTT	CASSSPGGNQPQHF
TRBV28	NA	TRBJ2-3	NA	TGTGCCAGCAGTTCCCATCCAACTAGCCCCACGCAGTATTTT	CASSSHPTSPTQYF
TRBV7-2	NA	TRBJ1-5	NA	TGTGCCAGCAGCTTACTGGGCCGATATAGCAATCAGCCCCAGCATTTT	CASSLLGRYSNQPQHF
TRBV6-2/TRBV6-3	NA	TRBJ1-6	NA	TGTGCCAGCAGTTCCGCCTTTAAGTCACCCCTCCACTTT	CASSSAFKSPLHF
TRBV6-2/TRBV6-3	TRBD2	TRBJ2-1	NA	TGTGCCAGCAGTCCGTCCCCCTTTACGGGGGGGAACCCCAATGAGCAGTTCTTC	CASSPSPFTGGNPNEQFF
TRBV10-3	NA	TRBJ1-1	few	TGTGCCATAACCAGGGGTGCACCTAACACTGAAGCTTTCTTT	CAITRGAPNTEAFF
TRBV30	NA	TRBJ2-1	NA	TGTGCCTGGAACCGGGCAGGGGCCTACAATGAGCAGTTCTTC	CAWNRAGAYNEQFF
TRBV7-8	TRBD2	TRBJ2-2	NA	TGTGCCAGCAGCCGAGGGACTAGCGGAGGGGAGCTGTTTTTT	CASSRGTSGGELFF
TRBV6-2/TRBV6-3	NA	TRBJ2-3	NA	TGTGCCAGCAGCCTCCCAGATAGCACAGATACGCAGTATTTT	CASSLPDSTDTQYF
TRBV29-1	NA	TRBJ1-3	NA	TGCAGCGTCCTACTGCCGAACACCATATATTTT	CSVLLPNTIYF
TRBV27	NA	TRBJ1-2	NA	TGTGCCAGCAGTTTAGGGGGACATGGCTACACCTTC	CASSLGGHGYTF
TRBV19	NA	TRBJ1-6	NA	TGTGCCAGTAGTAAGGCCAGGGGAACACCCCTCCACTTT	CASSKARGTPLHF
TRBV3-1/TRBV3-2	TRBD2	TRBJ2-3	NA	TGTGCCAGCAGCCAAGGGGACTACACAGATACGCAGTATTTT	CASSQGDYTDTQYF
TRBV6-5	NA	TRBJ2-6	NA	TGTGCCAGCAGTTATGGGGCCTCTGGGGCCAACGTCCTGACTTTC	CASSYGASGANVLTF
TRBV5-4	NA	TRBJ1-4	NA	TGTGCCAGCAGCTTGGCGGCAGGGCTAGACGAAAAACTGTTTTTT	CASSLAAGLDEKLFF
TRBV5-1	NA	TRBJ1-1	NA	TGCGCCAGCAGCCAGGGACCACAGGGCGGGGGCACTGAAGCTTTCTTT	CASSQGPQGGGTEAFF
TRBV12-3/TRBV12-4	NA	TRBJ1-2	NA	TGTGCCAGCAGCCCAGGGATCCATGGCTACACCTTC	CASSPGIHGYTF
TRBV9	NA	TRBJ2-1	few	TGTGCCAGCAGCGTAGCGACAGGGACTTACAATGAGCAGTTCTTC	CASSVATGTYNEQFF
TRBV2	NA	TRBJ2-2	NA	TGTGCCAGCACCCGTAGCGGCACCGGGGAGCTGTTTTTT	CASTRSGTGELFF
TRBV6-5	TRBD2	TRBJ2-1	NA	TGTGCCAGCAGTCGGACTAGCGGTTTCCATGAGCAGTTCTTC	CASSRTSGFHEQFF
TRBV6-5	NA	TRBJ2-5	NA	TGTGCCAGCAAAACAGGGACGCAGGAGACCCAGTACTTC	CASKTGTQETQYF
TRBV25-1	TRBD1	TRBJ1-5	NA	TGTGCCAGCAGTGCGACAGGGGGAGGCAATCAGCCCCAGCATTTT	CASSATGGGNQPQHF
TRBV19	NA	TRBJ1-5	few	TGTGCCAGTAGTCCCCCGTTTTTCCGGGGAAGCAATCAGCCCCAGCATTTT	CASSPPFFRGSNQPQHF
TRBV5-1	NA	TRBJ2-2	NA	TGCGCCAGCAGCTTGGTTGGGGTGAACACCGGGGAGCTGTTTTTT	CASSLVGVNTGELFF
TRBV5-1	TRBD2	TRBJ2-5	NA	TGCGCCAGCACCTTTAGCGGGGAAGAGACCCAGTACTTC	CASTFSGEETQYF
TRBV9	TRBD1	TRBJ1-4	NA	TGTGCCAGCAGCGTAGGACAGGGGAGGGAAAAACTGTTTTTT	CASSVGQGREKLFF
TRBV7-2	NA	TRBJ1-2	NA	TGTGCCAGCAGCTTAGCTGCAGGGGCGACGACCTATGGCTACACCTTC	CASSLAAGATTYGYTF